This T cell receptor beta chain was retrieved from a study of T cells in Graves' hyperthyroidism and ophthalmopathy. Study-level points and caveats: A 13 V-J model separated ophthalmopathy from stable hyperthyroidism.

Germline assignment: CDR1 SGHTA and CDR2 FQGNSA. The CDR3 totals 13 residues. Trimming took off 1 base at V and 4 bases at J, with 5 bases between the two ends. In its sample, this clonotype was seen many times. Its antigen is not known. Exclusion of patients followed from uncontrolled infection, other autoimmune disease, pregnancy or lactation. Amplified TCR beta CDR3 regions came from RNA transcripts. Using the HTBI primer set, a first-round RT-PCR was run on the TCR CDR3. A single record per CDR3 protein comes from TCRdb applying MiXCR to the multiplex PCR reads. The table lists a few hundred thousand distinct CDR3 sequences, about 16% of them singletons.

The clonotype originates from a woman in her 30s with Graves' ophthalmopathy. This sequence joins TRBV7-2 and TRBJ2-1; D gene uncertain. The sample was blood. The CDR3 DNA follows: TGTGCCAGCAGCTTAGAACGGTACAATGAGCAGTTCTTC. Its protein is CASSLERYNEQFF.